The next 28 T cell receptor beta chains were all read from a single sample in a study of blood T cell repertoires in COVID-19. Profiling relied on immunoSEQ multiplex PCR, and the TCRdb table lists in-frame clones only, not all of them. The profile shows 150,000 or so clones, over 60% of them singletons. Material: PBMCs or T cells enriched from blood (not recorded which). Receptors originate from a woman between 50 and 59 years old who had recovered from COVID-19.

This clone was detected a few times. The chain carries TRBV25-1 and TRBJ2-1, with 8 bases identical to TRBD1. V was pared by 7 bases and J by 1 base, with 6 bases of the junction left unmatched. The CDR3 extends over 15 amino acids. CDR1 MGHDK and CDR2 SYGVNS come from the germline V gene. In DNA form, the CDR3 reads TGTGCCAGCATAGCAGGGGGCGTATCCTACAATGAGCAGTTCTTC. This encodes CASIAGGVSYNEQFF.

Worth noting for this clone: This sample also contains other DNA sequences that code for the same CDR3. The chain joins TRBV5-1 to TRBJ2-3, with 9 bases fitting TRBD2. The CDR3 loop spans 13 amino acids. Trimming removed 4 bases from V and 6 bases from J; junction bases left unmatched: 3. Germline V lookup: CDR1 SGHRS, CDR2 YFSETQ. DNA of the CDR3: TGCGCCAGCAGCCCAGGACTAGCGGATACGCAGTATTTT. The encoded protein is CASSPGLADTQYF.

The chain recombines TRBV27 with TRBJ1-6, with D maybe TRBD1 (5 bases). Germline-derived CDR1 and CDR2 are MNHEY and SMNVEV (reference sequence). This CDR3 comprises 17 residues. V shed 2 bases and J shed 0 bases, with 11 bases lying between them. This CDR3 is CASSLQGRSSYNSPLHF. The CDR3 DNA follows: TGTGCCAGCAGTTTACAGGGCAGGAGCTCCTATAATTCACCCCTCCACTTT.

The table lists this clone with a few counts. The CDR3 nucleotides are TGTGCCAGCAGTGTCGGGTTCAGCTACACCTTC. This sequence encodes CASSVGFSYTF. V gene TRBV2 combines with J gene TRBJ1-2; D gene uncertain. This CDR3 has 11 residues. V dropped 4 bases and J dropped 9 bases, with 9 bases sitting between them. Per the germline V gene, CDR1 is SNHLY and CDR2 is FYNNEI.

This clone was counted only a few times. Here the CDR3 reads CASSHLRDRDEKLFF. CDR3 in DNA: TGTGCCAGCAGCCATCTCCGGGACAGGGACGAAAAACTGTTTTTT. The J gene is TRBJ1-4, the V gene TRBV3-1 (or the pseudogene TRBV3-2); TRBD1 matches 9 bases. The V gene's germline CDR1 is LGHDT and CDR2 YNNKEL (reference sequence). V dropped 3 bases and J dropped 8; count of bases not matched to a gene: 7. CDR3 length: 15 amino acids.

In this sample, this clone turned up a few times. The CDR3 DNA follows: TGTGCCAGCGCCCGGGCCAGCGGGGGAGGAGATACGCAGTATTTT. Protein: CASARASGGGDTQYF. V gene TRBV13 combines with J gene TRBJ2-3; TRBD2 matches 8 bases. Germline CDR1 and CDR2: PRHDT and FYEKMQ (reference sequence). The CDR3 is 15 amino acids. V shed 8 bases and J 5 bases; nucleotides not matched to a gene: 12.

The rearrangement uses TRBV11-2 and TRBJ1-1, with TRBD1 matching 8 bases. CDR1 is SGHAT and CDR2 is FQNNGV in the germline V gene. There are 16 residues in the CDR3. The V segment lost 4 bases and the J segment 0 bases; nucleotides outside the gene matches: 7. The CDR3 coding sequence is TGTGCCAGCAGCTCAGGGACAGGTAGAATGAACACTGAAGCTTTCTTT. It translates to CASSSGTGRMNTEAFF.

The rearrangement uses TRBV21-1 and TRBJ2-3; TRBD2 was called by the table and not checked on the DNA. TRBV21-1 is a known pseudogene. The CDR3 totals 15 residues. The CDR3, as DNA: TGTGCCAGCAGCACGGCGGGGGGGTCGGGAGATACGCAGTATTTT. It yields the protein CASSTAGGSGDTQYF.

This clone appeared many times. The chain combines TRBV14 with TRBJ1-5, with D uncertain. The V gene lost 3 bases and the J gene lost 0 bases, with 3 bases spanning the gap. In germline, CDR1 is SGHDN, CDR2 FVKESK. The CDR3 is made up of 13 amino acids. CDR3: CASSQYSNQPQHF. The CDR3 DNA is TGTGCCAGCAGCCAGTATAGCAATCAGCCCCAGCATTTT.

This chain joins TRBV19 and TRBJ1-4, with D perhaps matching TRBD1 (6 bases). CDR1 is LNHDA and CDR2 is SQIVND in the germline V gene (reference sequence). The CDR3 has 11 residues. Trimming shortened V by 11 bases and J by 7 bases, and 11 bases separated the two germline ends. The CDR3 is CALPGAEKLFF. The CDR3 DNA reads TGTGCCCTTCCAGGGGCTGAAAAACTGTTTTTT.

The chain is built from TRBV4-1 and TRBJ1-5, with unresolved D. The CDR3 has 15 amino acids. CDR1 MGHRA and CDR2 YSYEKL come from the germline V gene. The V and J ends lost 0 bases and 5 bases respectively, with 11 bases between them. The CDR3 region has the DNA TGCGCCAGCAGCCAAGATTCCGAGGGAGATCAGCCCCAGCATTTT. Translating gives CASSQDSEGDQPQHF.

This clone was counted once. The rearrangement joins TRBV5-6 to TRBJ2-5, with D possibly TRBD1 on 6 matching bases. The CDR3 runs to 13 residues. Between the trimmed V and J ends, which lost 4 bases and 5 bases, there was a span of 12 bases. Germline values: CDR1 SGHDT, CDR2 YYEEEE. The CDR3 DNA sequence: TGTGCCAGCAGCAGTCAGGGGACGGAGACCCAGTACTTC. Translation gives CASSSQGTETQYF.

The chain combines TRBV2 with TRBJ2-3; TRBD1 matches at 7 bases. The CDR3 length is 15 residues. Germline V CDR1 and CDR2: SNHLY, FYNNEI. V was clipped by 7 bases and J by 0 bases; unmatched bases: 7. The chain's CDR3 is CASNYRGLSTDTQYF. CDR3 DNA: TGTGCCAGCAATTACAGGGGTCTCAGCACAGATACGCAGTATTTT.

The chain joins TRBV19 to TRBJ2-7, with 7 bases identical to TRBD1. After removal of 2 bases from V and 3 bases from J, the junction contained 7 bases not matched to a gene. The CDR3 length is 15 residues. Germline lookup yields CDR1 LNHDA and CDR2 SQIVND (reference sequence). In DNA, the CDR3 is TGTGCCAGTAGTATATTTGGACAGGCTGGCTACGAGCAGTACTTC. It codes for CASSIFGQAGYEQYF.

The chain recombines TRBV9 with TRBJ1-3, with D uncertain. Germline values: CDR1 SGDLS, CDR2 YYNGEE. There are 14 residues in the CDR3. V was pared by 2 bases and J by 3 bases, with 9 bases between. The CDR3: CASSVGHSGNTIYF. In DNA form, the CDR3 reads TGTGCCAGCAGCGTTGGTCACAGTGGAAACACCATATATTTT.

This rearrangement joins TRBV2 to TRBJ2-3, with D perhaps matching TRBD1 (5 bases). Germline values: CDR1 SNHLY, CDR2 FYNNEI. V lost 8 bases to trimming and J lost 0 bases, with 15 bases between them. The CDR3 is 15 amino acids. CDR3 coding DNA: TGTGCCAGCCGTTTAACAGGCGCTAGCACAGATACGCAGTATTTT. Translated: CASRLTGASTDTQYF. Combining the CDR3 with reference TRBV2 and TRBJ2-3 gives the whole variable domain EPEVTQTPSHQVTQMGQEVILRCVPISNHLYFYWYRQILGQKVEFLVSFYNNEISEKSEIFDDQFSVERPDGSNFTLKIRSTKLEDSAMYFCASRLTGASTDTQYFGPGTRLTVL.

The V and J genes are TRBV11-3 and TRBJ1-1; D possibly corresponds to TRBD1 (5 bases). The CDR3 is 14 residues long. Trimming removed 3 bases from V and 1 base from J, with 9 bases in between. Germline V gene lookup returns CDR1 SGHNT and CDR2 YENEEA. CDR3 bases: TGTGCCAGCAGCTTGGCTGGACAGAACACTGAAGCTTTCTTT. This gives the protein CASSLAGQNTEAFF.

The chain is built from TRBV12-3 or TRBV12-4 and TRBJ1-1, with a weak D call TRBD1 (5 bases). The CDR3 loop spans 13 amino acids. The V gene lost 5 bases and the J gene lost 0 bases, with 7 bases spanning the gap. The DNA of the CDR3 is TGTGCCAGCAGTAGACAGCTGAACACTGAAGCTTTCTTT. Its protein is CASSRQLNTEAFF.

This chain connects TRBV25-1 to TRBJ1-4; no definite D call. Trimming left V 5 bases short and J 8 bases short, with 9 bases between. Germline CDR1 MGHDK, CDR2 SYGVNS. The CDR3 length is 12 residues. DNA of the CDR3: TGTGCCAGCAGTACCGACGGGGAAAAACTGTTTTTT. This sequence encodes CASSTDGEKLFF.

The rearrangement joins TRBV18 to TRBJ2-7, with unresolved D. V lost 0 bases and J lost 0, with 12 bases in between. The CDR3 totals 16 residues. Germline assignment: CDR1 KGHSH and CDR2 LQKENI. The CDR3 is CASSPPGGSSSYEQYF. As DNA, the CDR3 is TGTGCCAGCTCACCACCCGGCGGATCGAGCTCCTACGAGCAGTACTTC.

The rearrangement joins TRBV11-2 to TRBJ2-5; 9 nucleotides line up with TRBD1. The CDR3 loop spans 17 amino acids. Trimming took 1 base from V and 3 from J; bases not matched to a gene: 9. Germline assignment: CDR1 SGHAT and CDR2 FQNNGV. CDR3 residues: CASSLVQGAAGEETQYF. In DNA, the CDR3 is TGTGCCAGCAGCTTAGTACAGGGGGCCGCCGGGGAAGAGACCCAGTACTTC.

The table lists this clone with a few counts. The chain is built from TRBV2 and TRBJ2-2; 8 nucleotides agree with TRBD2. Unmatched junction bases numbered 5, after V lost 6 bases and J lost 2 bases. CDR1 and CDR2 from the germline V gene are SNHLY and FYNNEI. The CDR3 loop spans 15 amino acids. CDR3 DNA: TGTGCCAGCAGGAGGACTAGCCGAAACACCGGGGAGCTGTTTTTT. Its translation is CASRRTSRNTGELFF.

V gene TRBV5-6 combines with J gene TRBJ1-5; tentatively, D is TRBD1 (6 bases). This CDR3 has 15 residues. Germline lookup yields CDR1 SGHDT and CDR2 YYEEEE. Between the trimmed V and J ends, which lost 5 bases and 3 bases, there was a span of 15 bases. The chain's CDR3 is CASSFRQVNNQPQHF. CDR3 coding DNA: TGTGCCAGCAGTTTTCGACAGGTAAACAATCAGCCCCAGCATTTT.

The V and J genes are TRBV18 and TRBJ1-2, with a tentative D call TRBD1 (6 bases). The ends were cut back, 2 bases at V and 6 bases at J, with 10 bases in the middle. In germline, CDR1 is KGHSH, CDR2 LQKENI. The CDR3 runs to 13 residues. The CDR3 nucleotides read TGTGCCAGCTCACCAAAAGGGGGTCATGGCTACACCTTC. The encoded protein is CASSPKGGHGYTF.

The rearrangement links TRBV4-2 to TRBJ2-3, with TRBD2 identical over 8 bases. This CDR3 region has 16 residues. The germline V gene has CDR1 LGHNA and CDR2 YNFKEQ. Losses at the gene ends were 1 base for V and 0 bases for J; bases not matched to a gene: 3. The CDR3 coding sequence is TGTGCCAGCAGCCAAGCGAGCGGGGGAAGCACAGATACGCAGTATTTT. The encoded protein is CASSQASGGSTDTQYF.

Here the CDR3 DNA reads TGTGCCAGCACCTCAGTAACGGCGGCCAATCAGCCCCAGCATTTT. Translation: CASTSVTAANQPQHF. This chain connects TRBV6-5 to TRBJ1-5; the D is unclear. CDR1 and CDR2 (germline): MNHEY, SVGAGI. Trimming took off 7 bases at V and 3 bases at J, with 16 bases between the two ends. The CDR3 spans 15 residues.

This clone was seen ten or more times. The V gene is TRBV27, the J gene TRBJ2-7, with 12 bases matching TRBD2. The CDR3 loop spans 15 amino acids. The V segment lost 2 bases and the J segment 7 bases; nucleotides outside the gene matches: 6. CDR1 is MNHEY, CDR2 SMNVEV, per germline (reference sequence). CDR3 protein: CASSLRLAGGGEQYF. The CDR3 nucleotides are TGTGCCAGCAGTTTACGGCTAGCGGGAGGGGGAGAGCAGTACTTC.

The J gene is TRBJ2-5, the V gene TRBV27; the match to TRBD1 covers 10 bases. Germline V gives CDR1 MNHEY, CDR2 SMNVEV (reference sequence). The J segment lost 5 bases and the V segment lost 6 bases, leaving 9 bases of the junction unmatched. The CDR3 loop spans 15 amino acids. The CDR3 here is CASRLGQGVWETQYF. In DNA form, the CDR3 reads TGTGCCAGCAGACTCGGACAGGGGGTGTGGGAGACCCAGTACTTC.